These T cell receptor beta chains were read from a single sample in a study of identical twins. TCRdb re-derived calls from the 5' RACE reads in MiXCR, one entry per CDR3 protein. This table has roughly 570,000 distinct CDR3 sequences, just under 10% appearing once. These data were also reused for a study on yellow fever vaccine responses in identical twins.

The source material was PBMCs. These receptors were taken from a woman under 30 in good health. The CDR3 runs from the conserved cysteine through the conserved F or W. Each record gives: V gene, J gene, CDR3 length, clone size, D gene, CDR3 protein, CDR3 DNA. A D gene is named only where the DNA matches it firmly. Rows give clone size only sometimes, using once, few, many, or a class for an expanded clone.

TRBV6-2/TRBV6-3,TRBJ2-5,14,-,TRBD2,CASSRTSGSETQYF,TGTGCCAGCAGTCGGACTAGCGGGAGTGAGACCCAGTACTTC
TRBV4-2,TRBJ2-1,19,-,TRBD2,CASSQVVRGRGGFYNEQFF,TGTGCCAGCAGCCAAGTTGTCCGGGGACGCGGGGGTTTTTACAATGAGCAGTTCTTC
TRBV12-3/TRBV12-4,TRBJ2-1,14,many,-,CASSLGRTYNEQFF,TGTGCCAGCAGTCTAGGACGTACCTACAATGAGCAGTTCTTC
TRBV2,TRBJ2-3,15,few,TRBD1,CASTPGQGFLDTQYF,TGTGCCAGCACCCCGGGACAGGGTTTTTTAGATACGCAGTATTTT
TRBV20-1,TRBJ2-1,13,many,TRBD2,CSPGGAKYNEQFF,TGCAGCCCGGGGGGGGCTAAGTACAATGAGCAGTTCTTC
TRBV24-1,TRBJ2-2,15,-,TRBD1,CATSDAGTGPGELFF,TGTGCCACCAGTGATGCCGGGACAGGGCCCGGGGAGCTGTTTTTT
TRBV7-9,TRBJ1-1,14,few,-,CASSPGPFKGEAFF,TGTGCCAGCAGCCCTGGACCATTCAAGGGCGAAGCTTTCTTT
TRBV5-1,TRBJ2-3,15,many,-,CASSLDYPPKDTQYF,TGCGCCAGCAGCTTGGACTATCCACCGAAGGATACGCAGTATTTT
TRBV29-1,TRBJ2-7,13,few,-,CSVEDREPYEQYF,TGCAGCGTTGAAGATAGGGAACCCTACGAGCAGTACTTC
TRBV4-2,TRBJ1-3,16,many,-,CASSRPGTSSGNTIYF,TGTGCCAGCAGCCGGCCGGGGACGAGCTCTGGAAACACCATATATTTT
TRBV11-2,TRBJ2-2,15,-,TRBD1,CASSHRTGDTGELFF,TGTGCCAGCAGCCATCGGACAGGGGACACCGGGGAGCTGTTTTTT
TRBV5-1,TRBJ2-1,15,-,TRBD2,CASSLAAGGWNEQFF,TGCGCCAGCAGCTTGGCCGCGGGAGGGTGGAATGAGCAGTTCTTC
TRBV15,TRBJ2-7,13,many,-,CATSRGIRSEQYF,TGTGCCACCAGCAGAGGGATCAGGAGCGAGCAGTACTTC
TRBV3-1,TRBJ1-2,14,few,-,CASSQISGIYGYTF,TGTGCCAGCAGCCAAATATCGGGGATCTATGGCTACACCTTC
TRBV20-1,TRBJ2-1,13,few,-,CSATSRPYNEQFF,TGCAGTGCCACGAGCCGGCCCTACAATGAGCAGTTCTTC
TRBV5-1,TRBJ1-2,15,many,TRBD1,CASSFLDRGRGGYTF,TGCGCCAGCAGCTTCCTCGACAGGGGGCGAGGAGGCTACACCTTC
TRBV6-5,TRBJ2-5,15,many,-,CASSYTGTPQETQYF,TGTGCCAGCAGTTATACCGGGACACCACAAGAGACCCAGTACTTC
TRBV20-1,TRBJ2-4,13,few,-,CSIEDIAKNIQYF,TGCAGCATAGAGGACATAGCCAAAAACATTCAGTACTTC
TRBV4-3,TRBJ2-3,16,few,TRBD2,CASSQDSLAETDTQYF,TGCGCCAGCAGCCAAGACTCACTAGCGGAAACAGATACGCAGTATTTT